This entry concerns a single T cell receptor (beta chain). Its target is unknown. UMIs and sample barcodes were carried by the TCR alpha and TCR beta cDNA libraries that 5'RACE produced using constant-segment primers. MiXCR, applied by TCRdb to the 5' RACE reads, yields one record per CDR3 protein. The data contain some 97,000 distinct CDR3 sequences, around 10% of them singletons. These data come from a study of T-cell memory formation after mild COVID-19. Study-level information: TCR clusters were mostly donor specific.

V was shortened by 5 bases and J by 2 bases, with 13 bases between the two germline ends. The length of the CDR3 is 15 residues. Germline V gene data show CDR1 as MNHNY and CDR2 as SVGAGI (reference sequence). Overall study findings and caveats: CD4+ clones that contracted lay mainly in CM and EM; CD8+ ones lay in EMRA. Pre-infection memory held some responding clones, suggesting pre-existing cross-reactive T cells responded.

This chain joins TRBV6-6 and TRBJ1-5; no reliable D call. This clonotype originated in a man aged 18 to 35 who had mild COVID-19 (a few samples of this study predate the infection). Cell type and time point are not known. Sequencing was done on a sample of PBMCs or a T cell subset sorted from them (not recorded which). The CDR3: CASSPRGSGNQPQHF. The CDR3 DNA reads as TGTGCCAGCAGTCCTCGAGGTTCGGGCAATCAGCCCCAGCATTTT.